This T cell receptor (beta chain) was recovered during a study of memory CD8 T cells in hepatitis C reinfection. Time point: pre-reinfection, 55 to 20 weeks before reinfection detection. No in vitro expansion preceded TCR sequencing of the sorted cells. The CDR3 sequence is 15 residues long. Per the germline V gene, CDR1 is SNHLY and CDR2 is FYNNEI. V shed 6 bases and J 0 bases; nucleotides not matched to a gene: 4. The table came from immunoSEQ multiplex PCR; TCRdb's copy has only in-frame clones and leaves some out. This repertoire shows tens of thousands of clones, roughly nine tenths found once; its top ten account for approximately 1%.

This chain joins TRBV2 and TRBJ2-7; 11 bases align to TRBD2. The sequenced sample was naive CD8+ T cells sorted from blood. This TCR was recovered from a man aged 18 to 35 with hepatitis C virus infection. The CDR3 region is CASSGTSGYSYEQYF. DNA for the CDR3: TGTGCCAGCAGCGGGACTAGCGGCTACTCCTACGAGCAGTACTTC.